One sample yielded the 3 T cell receptor beta chains listed below, sequenced in a study of T cells of healthy individuals. TCRdb recomputed calls from the 5' RACE reads with MiXCR, one row per CDR3 protein. The sample consists of around 90,000 distinct CDR3 sequences, around 5.1% of them appearing once. Every receptor here comes from a female donor in good health.

This clonotype was picked up a small number of times. The chain carries TRBV30 and TRBJ1-1, with 9 nucleotides matching TRBD1. V shed 3 bases and J 1 base; nucleotides not matched to a gene: 0. Germline V gene sequence: CDR1 GTSNPN, CDR2 SVGIG (reference sequence). The CDR3 covers 13 residues. The CDR3 DNA is TGTGCCTGGAGGGGACAGGGGAACACTGAAGCTTTCTTT. Residues: CAWRGQGNTEAFF.

This clonotype was seen repeatedly, ten times or more. This rearrangement joins TRBV28 to TRBJ1-2; 12 nucleotides line up with TRBD1. V shed 3 bases, J shed 5 bases, and the junction held 7 bases outside the gene matches. Germline V lookup: CDR1 MDHEN, CDR2 SYDVKM. The CDR3 loop spans 16 amino acids. The DNA for the CDR3 is TGTGCCAGCAGTTTCAGTCCGGGACAGGGGGCGTATGGCTACACCTTC. This sequence encodes CASSFSPGQGAYGYTF.

This clonotype has ten or more counts. This chain uses TRBV9 with TRBJ2-7, with no clear D. V was cut by 1 base and J by 0 bases, with 14 bases left in between. This CDR3 has 16 residues. Germline V gene lookup returns CDR1 SGDLS and CDR2 YYNGEE. The CDR3 here is CASSVSSFSTSYEQYF. Here the CDR3 DNA reads TGTGCCAGCAGCGTATCGAGCTTTAGTACCTCCTACGAGCAGTACTTC. The full variable domain, with the rest looked up from reference TRBV9 and TRBJ2-7, is DSGVTQTPKHLITATGQRVTLRCSPRSGDLSVYWYQQSLDQGLQFLIQYYNGEERAKGNILERFSAQQFPDLHSELNLSSLELGDSALYFCASSVSSFSTSYEQYFGPGTRLTVT.